This T cell receptor beta chain came from a study of T cell responses to AZD1222 COVID-19 vaccine. Turning to this clone: What it recognizes is unknown. The sample contains more than one DNA sequence encoding this CDR3.

Assay used: immunoSEQ multiplex PCR; TCRdb lists only in-frame clones, some missing. The repertoire holds about 120,000 clones, with 94% as singletons. Germline lookup yields CDR1 LNHDA and CDR2 SQIVND (reference sequence). With 6 bases removed from V and 5 bases from J, the gap between germline ends came to 13 bases. CDR3 size: 13 residues. General study points: Clonal diversity was possibly underestimated, and white British individuals and females predominated among donors.

This TCR came from an adult who received the AZD1222 COVID-19 vaccine. This specimen consisted of peripheral blood, obtained 28 days after the second AZD1222 dose. The chain is built from TRBV19 and TRBJ1-1, with D possibly matching TRBD1 (6 bases). CDR3: CASSRTGWTEAFF. The CDR3 region has the DNA TGTGCCAGTAGCCGAACAGGGTGGACTGAAGCTTTCTTT.